This T cell receptor (beta chain) was captured by sequencing in a study of T cell responses to AZD1222 COVID-19 vaccine. Of note for this clone: Its matching antigen is unknown.

Some clones are missing from TCRdb's copy, which holds only in-frame ones; the method was immunoSEQ multiplex PCR. The sample has 150,000 to 200,000 clones; 70% to 90% are singletons. Study-level results: Reportedly, nearly half the spike-specific TCRs target unmutated variant regions.

The sample was peripheral blood, taken 28 days after the second AZD1222 dose. The sequence was obtained from an adult who received the AZD1222 COVID-19 vaccine.

Here the CDR3 DNA reads TGTGCCAGCAGCTTAGCCCAGCGGGGGATAGATACGCAGTATTTT. Translated: CASSLAQRGIDTQYF. The chain couples TRBV7-2 to TRBJ2-3; 8 nucleotides agree with TRBD2. V lost 0 bases and J lost 5; bases outside the gene matches: 4. The germline V gene has CDR1 SGHTA and CDR2 FQGNSA. The CDR3 runs to 15 residues.